This entry describes one T cell receptor beta chain. The antigen remains undetermined. A multiplex PCR was run with 60 Vbeta primers and 13 Jbeta primers. Using immunoSEQ multiplex PCR, the repertoire was profiled, and TCRdb retains in-frame clones only, with some absent. The sample consists of roughly 130,000 clones, more than 60% of them appearing once. The entry originates in a study of cytomegalovirus exposure and HLA in healthy donors. Whole-study results and caveats: TRBV6-2, TRBV6-3 and some other V segments were unresolvable in 87-base-pair reads.

The CDR3 runs 16 residues. V was clipped by 4 bases and J by 2 bases, with 18 bases between them. Germline V CDR1 and CDR2: SGHVS, FQNEAQ. The source material was PBMCs. The sequence was obtained from a middle-aged woman in good health and CMV-seropositive. V usage is TRBV7-8 and J usage is TRBJ2-7, with D unclear. The CDR3 DNA reads as TGTGCCAGCAGCTCCCAGTCGATGTATTCAGCCTACGAGCAGTACTTC. It encodes CASSSQSMYSAYEQYF.